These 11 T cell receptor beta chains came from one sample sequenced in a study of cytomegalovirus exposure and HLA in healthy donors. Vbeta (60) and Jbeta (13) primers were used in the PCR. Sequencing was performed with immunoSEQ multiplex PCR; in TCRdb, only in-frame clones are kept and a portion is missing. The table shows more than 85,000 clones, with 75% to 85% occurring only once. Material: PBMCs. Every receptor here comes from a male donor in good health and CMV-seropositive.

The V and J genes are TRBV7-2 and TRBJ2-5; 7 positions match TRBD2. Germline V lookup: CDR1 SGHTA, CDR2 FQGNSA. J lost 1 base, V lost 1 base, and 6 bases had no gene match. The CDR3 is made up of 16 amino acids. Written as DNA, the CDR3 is TGTGCCAGCAGCTTAGGGTCGGCGGGAGTCCAAGAGACCCAGTACTTC. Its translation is CASSLGSAGVQETQYF.

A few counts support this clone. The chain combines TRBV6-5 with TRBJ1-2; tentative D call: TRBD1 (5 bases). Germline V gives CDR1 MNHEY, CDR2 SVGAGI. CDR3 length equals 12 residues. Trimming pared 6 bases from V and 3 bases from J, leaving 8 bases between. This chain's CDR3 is CASSDSHYGYTF. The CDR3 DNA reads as TGTGCCAGCAGCGACAGCCACTATGGCTACACCTTC.

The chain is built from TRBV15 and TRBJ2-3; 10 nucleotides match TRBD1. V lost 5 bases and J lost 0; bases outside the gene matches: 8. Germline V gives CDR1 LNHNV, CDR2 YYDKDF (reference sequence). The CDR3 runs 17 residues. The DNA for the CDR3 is TGTGCCACCAGCCCGGGGGGACAGGGGTTGAGCACAGATACGCAGTATTTT. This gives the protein CATSPGGQGLSTDTQYF.

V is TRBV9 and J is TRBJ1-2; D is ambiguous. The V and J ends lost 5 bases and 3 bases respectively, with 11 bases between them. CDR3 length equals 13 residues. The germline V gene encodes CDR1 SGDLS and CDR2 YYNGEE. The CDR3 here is CASSGGRYYGYTF. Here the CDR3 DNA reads TGTGCCAGCAGTGGAGGGAGGTACTATGGCTACACCTTC.

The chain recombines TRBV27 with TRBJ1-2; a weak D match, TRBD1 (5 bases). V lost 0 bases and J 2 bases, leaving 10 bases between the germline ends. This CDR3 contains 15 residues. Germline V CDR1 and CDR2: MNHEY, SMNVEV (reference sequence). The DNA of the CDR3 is TGTGCCAGCAGTTTATCTGGAAGGGGAAACTATGGCTACACCTTC. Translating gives CASSLSGRGNYGYTF.

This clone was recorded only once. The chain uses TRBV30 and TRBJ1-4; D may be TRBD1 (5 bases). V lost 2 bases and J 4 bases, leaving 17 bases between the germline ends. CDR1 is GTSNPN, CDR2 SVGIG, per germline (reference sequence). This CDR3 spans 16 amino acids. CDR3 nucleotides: TGTGCCTGGAGTCTATTATACACAGGAGATAATGAAAAACTGTTTTTT. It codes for CAWSLLYTGDNEKLFF.

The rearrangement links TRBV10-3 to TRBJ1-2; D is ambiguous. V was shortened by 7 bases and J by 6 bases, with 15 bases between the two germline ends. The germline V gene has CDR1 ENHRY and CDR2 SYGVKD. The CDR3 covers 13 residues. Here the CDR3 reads CAITEGWTNGYTF. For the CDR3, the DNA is TGTGCCATCACCGAGGGCTGGACTAATGGCTACACCTTC.

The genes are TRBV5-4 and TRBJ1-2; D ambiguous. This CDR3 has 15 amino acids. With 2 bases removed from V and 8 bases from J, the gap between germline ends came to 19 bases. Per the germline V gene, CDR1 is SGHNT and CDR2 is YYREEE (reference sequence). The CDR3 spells CASSLPGSRLRGYTF. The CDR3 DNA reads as TGTGCCAGCAGCTTACCGGGGAGTAGATTACGGGGCTACACCTTC.

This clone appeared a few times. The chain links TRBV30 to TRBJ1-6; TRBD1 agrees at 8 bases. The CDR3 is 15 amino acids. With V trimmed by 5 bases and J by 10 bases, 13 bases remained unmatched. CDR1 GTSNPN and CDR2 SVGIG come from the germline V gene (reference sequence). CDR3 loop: CAWAGGQGSRSPLHF. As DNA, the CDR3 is TGTGCCTGGGCTGGTGGACAGGGAAGTAGGTCACCCCTCCACTTT.

Written as DNA, the CDR3 is TGTGCCAGCACTACCGTGCAGCCCGGGAATGAAAAACTGTTTTTT. It translates to CASTTVQPGNEKLFF. The rearrangement joins TRBV6-1 to TRBJ1-4; D is ambiguous. From germline, CDR1 is MNHNS and CDR2 SASEGT. CDR3 length equals 15 residues. Trimming stripped 7 bases from V and 5 bases from J, with 17 bases between.

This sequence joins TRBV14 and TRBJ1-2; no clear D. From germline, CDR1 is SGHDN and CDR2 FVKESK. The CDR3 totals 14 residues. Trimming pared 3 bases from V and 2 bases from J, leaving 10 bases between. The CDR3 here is CASSHSRSNYGYTF. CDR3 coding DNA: TGTGCCAGCAGCCATTCTAGATCCAACTATGGCTACACCTTC.